This T cell receptor beta chain was sequenced for a study of blood T cell repertoires in COVID-19. Per the study methods: Scientists estimated how many nucleated cells there were by amplifying reference gene primers. Using immunoSEQ multiplex PCR, the repertoire was profiled, and TCRdb retains in-frame clones only, with some absent. D and trimming come from the DNA, and the V and J calls and clone size come from that table. The table records some 300,000 clones, about 90% of them present only once. Patients in Seattle were enrolled during active infection, then followed longitudinally. This TCR was sampled from a woman between 50 and 59 years old with COVID-19, enrolled during active disease. Material for sequencing was peripheral blood.

The CDR3 DNA follows: TGTGCCAGCAGCTCCCCGAAGGGCGCTGGAGGAGCTTTCTTT. This codes for CASSSPKGAGGAFF. V and J are TRBV5-4 and TRBJ1-1; D unresolved. V was clipped by 3 bases and J by 10 bases, with 19 bases between them. This CDR3 is built from 14 residues. Germline V CDR1 and CDR2: SGHNT, YYREEE (reference sequence).